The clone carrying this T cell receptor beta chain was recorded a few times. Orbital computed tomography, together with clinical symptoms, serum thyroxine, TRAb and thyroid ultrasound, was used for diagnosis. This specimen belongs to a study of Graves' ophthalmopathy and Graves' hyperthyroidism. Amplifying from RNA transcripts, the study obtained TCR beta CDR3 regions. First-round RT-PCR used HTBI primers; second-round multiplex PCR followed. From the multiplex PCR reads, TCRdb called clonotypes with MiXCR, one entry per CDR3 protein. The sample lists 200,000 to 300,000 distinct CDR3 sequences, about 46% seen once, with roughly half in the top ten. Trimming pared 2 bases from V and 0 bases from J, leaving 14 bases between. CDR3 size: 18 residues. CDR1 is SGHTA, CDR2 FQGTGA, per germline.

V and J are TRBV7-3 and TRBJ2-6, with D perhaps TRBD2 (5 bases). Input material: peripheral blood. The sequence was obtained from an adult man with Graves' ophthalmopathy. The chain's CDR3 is CASSLYPGGHSGANVLTF. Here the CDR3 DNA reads TGTGCCAGCAGCTTATACCCCGGAGGCCACTCTGGGGCCAACGTCCTGACTTTC.